The TCR beta chain described here comes from a study of cytomegalovirus exposure and HLA in healthy donors. Primers: 60 Vbeta forward and 13 Jbeta reverse. Profiling relied on immunoSEQ multiplex PCR, and the TCRdb table lists in-frame clones only, not all of them. The profile shows about 140,000 clones, about 84% of them singletons. Trimming removed 4 bases at V and 3 bases at J, with 17 bases between. This CDR3 is built from 16 residues. Germline CDR1 reads SGHRS; CDR2 reads YFSETQ. This clonotype originated in a man aged 50 to 60 in good health and CMV-seronegative. The sample was PBMCs. The chain recombines TRBV5-1 with TRBJ2-1; D perhaps matches TRBD1 (6 bases). Here the CDR3 reads CASSPGSTGSYNEQFF. As DNA, the CDR3 is TGCGCCAGCAGCCCAGGGAGCACAGGGAGCTACAATGAGCAGTTCTTC.